These T cell receptor beta chains were read from a single sample in a study of control samples from healthy donors and cancer patients. The data were produced by immunoSEQ multiplex PCR, yet TCRdb's version contains in-frame clones alone and is incomplete. The sample has roughly 76,000 clones, roughly 92% seen once. The source material was blood. These receptors were taken from a middle-aged woman in good health. CDR3s include the opening cysteine and the closing phenylalanine or tryptophan. A D gene is named only where the DNA matches it firmly. Only part of the rows carry a size: once, few, many, or a class if the clone is expanded.

V gene: TRBV19
clone size: NA
J gene: TRBJ1-6
D gene: TRBD1
CDR3 DNA: TGTGCCAGTAGTATGGGACAGGGGGCGGCCGGATTCACGACCCTCCACTTT
CDR3 protein: CASSMGQGAAGFTTLHF

V gene: TRBV19
clone size: NA
J gene: TRBJ1-1
D gene: TRBD1
CDR3 DNA: TGTGCCAGTACTAGGGACAGGGCAAGAAACACTGAAGCTTTCTTT
CDR3 protein: CASTRDRARNTEAFF

V gene: TRBV7-3
clone size: NA
J gene: TRBJ2-5
D gene: NA
CDR3 DNA: TGTGCCAGCAGCTTCCTGAGCGGGTTCCAAGAGACCCAGTACTTC
CDR3 protein: CASSFLSGFQETQYF

V gene: TRBV7-2
clone size: NA
J gene: TRBJ2-6
D gene: NA
CDR3 DNA: TGTGCCAGCAGCTCTAGTCAGGGGCCCCCTGGGGCCAACGTCCTGACTTTC
CDR3 protein: CASSSSQGPPGANVLTF

V gene: TRBV30
clone size: NA
J gene: TRBJ1-5
D gene: NA
CDR3 DNA: TGTGCCTGGAGTGTCGATCGTTTCGGTCAGCCCCAGCATTTT
CDR3 protein: CAWSVDRFGQPQHF

V gene: TRBV7-6
clone size: once
J gene: TRBJ1-6
D gene: TRBD1
CDR3 DNA: TGTGCCAGCAGCTTCCGCCGGGACAGGGACCCCAATTCACCCCTCCACTTT
CDR3 protein: CASSFRRDRDPNSPLHF

V gene: TRBV2
clone size: NA
J gene: TRBJ1-3
D gene: NA
CDR3 DNA: TGTGCCAGCGTTACAGGGTCTGGAAACACCATATATTTT
CDR3 protein: CASVTGSGNTIYF

V gene: TRBV5-4
clone size: NA
J gene: TRBJ2-2
D gene: TRBD2
CDR3 DNA: TGTGCCAGCAGCTACGACCTTAGCGGGAGGGGGAACGGGGAGCTGTTTTTT
CDR3 protein: CASSYDLSGRGNGELFF

V gene: TRBV21-1
clone size: NA
J gene: TRBJ2-3
D gene: NA
CDR3 DNA: TGTGCCAGCAGCAAAGGCCAGGGAGGGAGCACAGATACGCAGTATTTT
CDR3 protein: CASSKGQGGSTDTQYF

V gene: TRBV5-1
clone size: NA
J gene: TRBJ1-6
D gene: NA
CDR3 DNA: TGCGCCAGCAGCTTCGGCCAGGGTAATTCACCCCTCCACTTT
CDR3 protein: CASSFGQGNSPLHF

V gene: TRBV7-2
clone size: NA
J gene: TRBJ1-1
D gene: NA
CDR3 DNA: TGTGCCAGCAGCTTTGTCACCGATAAGAACACTGAAGCTTTCTTT
CDR3 protein: CASSFVTDKNTEAFF

V gene: TRBV3-1/TRBV3-2
clone size: NA
J gene: TRBJ2-3
D gene: TRBD2
CDR3 DNA: TGTGCCAGCAGCCCCTGGACTAGCGGGACAGATACGCAGTATTTT
CDR3 protein: CASSPWTSGTDTQYF

V gene: TRBV7-8
clone size: NA
J gene: TRBJ2-7
D gene: TRBD1
CDR3 DNA: TGTGCCAGCAGCCAGAGGACAGGCTCCTACGAGCAGTACTTC
CDR3 protein: CASSQRTGSYEQYF

V gene: TRBV30
clone size: NA
J gene: TRBJ1-5
D gene: NA
CDR3 DNA: TGTGCCTGGAGCCACGATAGCAATCAGCCCCAGCATTTT
CDR3 protein: CAWSHDSNQPQHF

V gene: TRBV7-9
clone size: NA
J gene: TRBJ2-2
D gene: NA
CDR3 DNA: TGTGCCAGCCCAATGAACACCGGGGAGCTGTTTTTT
CDR3 protein: CASPMNTGELFF

V gene: TRBV29-1
clone size: few
J gene: TRBJ2-1
D gene: TRBD2
CDR3 DNA: TGCAGCGTTGAGAAGCGGGGGGGCCGGAATGAGCAGTTCTTC
CDR3 protein: CSVEKRGGRNEQFF

V gene: TRBV10-2
clone size: NA
J gene: TRBJ2-1
D gene: NA
CDR3 DNA: TGCGCCAGCGGCCGGAGGGACAATGAGCAGTTCTTC
CDR3 protein: CASGRRDNEQFF

V gene: TRBV2
clone size: once
J gene: TRBJ2-7
D gene: NA
CDR3 DNA: TGTGCCAGCAAAGAGTGGCAGGGGGAGGACGAGCAGTACTTC
CDR3 protein: CASKEWQGEDEQYF

V gene: TRBV11-3
clone size: NA
J gene: TRBJ1-3
D gene: TRBD1
CDR3 DNA: TGTGCCAGCAGCTTTCAGGGGGCTGGAAACACCATATATTTT
CDR3 protein: CASSFQGAGNTIYF

V gene: TRBV3-1/TRBV3-2
clone size: NA
J gene: TRBJ1-5
D gene: NA
CDR3 DNA: TGTGCCAGCAGCCAAGATTCGAGTTATAATCAGCCCCAGCATTTT
CDR3 protein: CASSQDSSYNQPQHF

V gene: TRBV29-1
clone size: once
J gene: TRBJ2-5
D gene: NA
CDR3 DNA: TGCAGCGTTGGATACCCAAGGGAGACCCAGTACTTC
CDR3 protein: CSVGYPRETQYF

V gene: TRBV11-1
clone size: NA
J gene: TRBJ2-1
D gene: NA
CDR3 DNA: TGTGCCAGCAGCTTAATGGGCGTGAATGAGCAGTTCTTC
CDR3 protein: CASSLMGVNEQFF

V gene: TRBV7-8
clone size: once
J gene: TRBJ2-1
D gene: NA
CDR3 DNA: TGTGCCAGCAAATTTCACAATGAGCAGTTCTTC
CDR3 protein: CASKFHNEQFF

V gene: TRBV6-5
clone size: NA
J gene: TRBJ1-2
D gene: TRBD1
CDR3 DNA: TGTGCCAGCAGCGAGGACAGGGGACAGATCTATGGCTACACCTTC
CDR3 protein: CASSEDRGQIYGYTF

V gene: TRBV5-4
clone size: once
J gene: TRBJ2-5
D gene: NA
CDR3 DNA: TGTGCCAGCAGCTTGGCAGGGGAGACCCAGTACTTC
CDR3 protein: CASSLAGETQYF

V gene: TRBV27
clone size: NA
J gene: TRBJ2-1
D gene: NA
CDR3 DNA: TGTGCCAGCAGTTTATTTGGCGGGACGGGTTTTGAGCAGTTCTTC
CDR3 protein: CASSLFGGTGFEQFF

V gene: TRBV4-2
clone size: NA
J gene: TRBJ1-1
D gene: NA
CDR3 DNA: TGTGCCAGCTTCGACCTTGGGCAAACGAACACTGAAGCTTTCTTT
CDR3 protein: CASFDLGQTNTEAFF

V gene: TRBV11-2
clone size: NA
J gene: TRBJ2-7
D gene: TRBD2
CDR3 DNA: TGTGCCAGCAGCTCCACTAGCGGAAGCTCCTACGAGCAGTACTTC
CDR3 protein: CASSSTSGSSYEQYF

V gene: TRBV4-2
clone size: NA
J gene: TRBJ2-5
D gene: NA
CDR3 DNA: TGTGCCAGCAGCCAAGATAGTGGGAAGGAGACCCAGTACTTC
CDR3 protein: CASSQDSGKETQYF

V gene: TRBV6-5
clone size: NA
J gene: TRBJ1-1
D gene: NA
CDR3 DNA: TGTGCCAGCAGCTGGGGGGGGGACACTGAAGCTTTCTTT
CDR3 protein: CASSWGGDTEAFF

V gene: TRBV28
clone size: NA
J gene: TRBJ2-3
D gene: NA
CDR3 DNA: TGTGCCAGCAGTAAGACTAGATTTGAAAAAACCTTCACAGATACGCAGTATTTT
CDR3 protein: CASSKTRFEKTFTDTQYF

V gene: TRBV28
clone size: NA
J gene: TRBJ1-2
D gene: TRBD1
CDR3 DNA: TGTGCCAGCATTACCGACAGGGGGCGCGGCTACACCTTC
CDR3 protein: CASITDRGRGYTF

V gene: TRBV5-1
clone size: NA
J gene: TRBJ1-2
D gene: TRBD1
CDR3 DNA: TGCGCCAGCAGCTCCCTGACAGGGGACAAGGAGGGCTACACCTTC
CDR3 protein: CASSSLTGDKEGYTF

V gene: TRBV7-3
clone size: NA
J gene: TRBJ2-1
D gene: TRBD2
CDR3 DNA: TGTGCCAGCAGTCGAACTAGCGCTTCCTACAATGAGCAGTTCTTC
CDR3 protein: CASSRTSASYNEQFF